The 32 T cell receptor beta chains presented below share a single source sample, sequenced in a study of T cell responses to AZD1222 COVID-19 vaccine. Measured with immunoSEQ multiplex PCR; TCRdb has only the in-frame clones, and not every one. Of 100,000 to 150,000 clones in the sample, 70% to 85% were seen once. Sequenced material: peripheral blood, taken 28 days after the second AZD1222 dose. The receptors shown here come from an adult who received the AZD1222 COVID-19 vaccine.

V is TRBV10-2 and J is TRBJ2-5; 13 bases map to TRBD2. V shed 6 bases, J shed 4 bases, and the junction held 2 bases outside the gene matches. Germline V gene data show CDR1 as WSHSY and CDR2 as SAAADI. This CDR3 is built from 14 residues. Here the CDR3 reads CASRGLAGSETQYF. In DNA form, the CDR3 reads TGCGCCAGCAGGGGACTAGCGGGGTCAGAGACCCAGTACTTC.

This rearrangement joins TRBV7-3 to TRBJ2-5; D gene ambiguous. The CDR3 is 14 residues long. Trimming removed 4 bases from V and 5 bases from J, with 14 bases in between. Germline V gives CDR1 SGHTA, CDR2 FQGTGA. CDR3 nucleotide sequence: TGTGCCAGCAGCTCAGGTTCTCCCGGGGAGACCCAGTACTTC. Translated: CASSSGSPGETQYF.

This chain connects TRBV13 to TRBJ1-3; D ambiguous. Germline V gene lookup returns CDR1 PRHDT and CDR2 FYEKMQ (reference sequence). The CDR3 loop spans 12 amino acids. V was clipped by 5 bases and J by 4 bases, with 6 bases between them. CDR3 protein: CASSLLGNTIYF. Written as DNA, the CDR3 is TGTGCCAGCAGCCTTTTAGGAAACACCATATATTTT.

The chain uses TRBV28 and TRBJ1-5; no definite D call. V lost 1 base to trimming and J lost 5 bases, with 12 bases between them. The CDR3 runs 15 residues. Germline-derived CDR1 and CDR2 are MDHEN and SYDVKM. The CDR3: CASSLSTLGDQPQHF. The CDR3, as DNA: TGTGCCAGCAGTTTATCCACCTTGGGAGATCAGCCCCAGCATTTT.

The V and J genes are TRBV5-8 and TRBJ2-5; 8 bases fit TRBD1. The junction had 10 bases not matched to a gene; V was cut back by 4 bases and J by 5 bases. There are 15 residues in the CDR3. Looked up from germline, CDR1 is SGHTS and CDR2 is YDEGEE. CDR3 sequence: CASSQNQGARETQYF. CDR3 nucleotide sequence: TGTGCCAGCAGCCAAAATCAGGGGGCTCGGGAGACCCAGTACTTC.

V is TRBV29-1 and J is TRBJ2-7; D not resolved. Trimming shortened V by 1 base and J by 9 bases, and 16 bases separated the two germline ends. Germline CDR1 reads SQVTM; CDR2 reads ANQGSEA. The length of the CDR3 is 13 residues. The CDR3 loop reads CSVEGRNSVGQYF. In nucleotides, the CDR3 is TGCAGCGTTGAAGGGCGGAACTCTGTAGGGCAGTACTTC.

This rearrangement joins TRBV19 to TRBJ1-2; D is possibly TRBD1 (5 bases). CDR1 is LNHDA, CDR2 SQIVND, per germline (reference sequence). The CDR3 consists of 14 residues. V lost 5 bases, J lost 6 bases, and 16 bases lay in between. CDR3 sequence: CASSLPRGSDGYTF. The CDR3 DNA is TGTGCCAGTAGTCTCCCAAGGGGCTCGGATGGCTACACCTTC.

The chain carries TRBV6-5 and TRBJ1-4, with a possible D match to TRBD1 (5 bases). V lost 5 bases to trimming and J lost 5 bases, with 12 bases between them. Germline V gene lookup returns CDR1 MNHEY and CDR2 SVGAGI. This CDR3 is 14 amino acids long. Here the CDR3 DNA reads TGTGCCAGCAGTCGGGGGACGGCGAATGAAAAACTGTTTTTT. This sequence encodes CASSRGTANEKLFF.

This chain connects TRBV19 to TRBJ2-1; 10 bases are shared with TRBD1. CDR1 and CDR2 from the germline V gene are LNHDA and SQIVND (reference sequence). This CDR3 has 16 amino acids. With 5 bases clipped from V and 10 bases from J, the junction kept 14 bases outside the gene matches. The CDR3 coding sequence is TGTGCCAGTAGTCCATCCGGGACAGGGGCGTCAGGCGAGCAGTTCTTC. The encoded protein is CASSPSGTGASGEQFF.

This chain uses TRBV18 with TRBJ1-5; D remains ambiguous. Germline V lookup: CDR1 KGHSH, CDR2 LQKENI. The CDR3 loop spans 14 amino acids. V was cut by 3 bases and J by 3 bases, with 9 bases left in between. The CDR3 here is CASSPLGINQPQHF. The CDR3 region has the DNA TGTGCCAGCTCACCGCTCGGAATCAATCAGCCCCAGCATTTT.

The J gene is TRBJ2-7, the V gene TRBV6-5, with TRBD1 matching over 9 bases. V lost 6 bases to trimming and J lost 2 bases; unmatched junction nucleotides: 8. In germline, CDR1 is MNHEY, CDR2 SVGAGI. CDR3 length equals 15 residues. CDR3 residues: CASRQGANSPYEQYF. For the CDR3, the DNA is TGTGCCAGCAGACAGGGGGCTAATTCCCCCTACGAGCAGTACTTC.

This chain links TRBV6-2 or TRBV6-3 with TRBJ1-5; D possibly corresponds to TRBD1 (5 bases). Germline V CDR1 and CDR2: MNHEY, SVGEGT. V lost 5 bases to trimming and J lost 0 bases, with 14 bases between them. The length of the CDR3 is 16 residues. The CDR3 DNA reads as TGTGCCAGCAGTCCCATCGGCGACAGTAGCAATCAGCCCCAGCATTTT. Its translation: CASSPIGDSSNQPQHF.

The chain links TRBV7-8 to TRBJ2-1; 10 nucleotides align to TRBD1. The V segment lost 7 bases and the J segment 3 bases; nucleotides outside the gene matches: 3. CDR3 size: 14 residues. Germline CDR1 reads SGHVS; CDR2 reads FQNEAQ. In nucleotides, the CDR3 is TGTGCCAGCATGAGGGACAGGGGCTACAATGAGCAGTTCTTC. Protein sequence: CASMRDRGYNEQFF.

This chain uses TRBV18 with TRBJ1-6; TRBD1 matches at 7 bases. The CDR3 covers 18 residues. CDR1 and CDR2 from the germline V gene are KGHSH and LQKENI. Unmatched junction bases numbered 11, after V lost 6 bases and J lost 0 bases. The CDR3 DNA reads as TGTGCCAGCTCGCCGATTACAGGGGCCCGCTCCTATAATTCACCCCTCCACTTT. This codes for CASSPITGARSYNSPLHF.

This clone was seen a single time. The rearrangement joins TRBV6-2 or TRBV6-3 to TRBJ2-2, with TRBD1 identical over 8 bases. The CDR3 length is 18 residues. Trimming at V came to 6 bases and at J to 6 bases, leaving 18 bases not matched to a gene. CDR1 is MNHEY and CDR2 is SVGEGT in the germline V gene. The CDR3 here is CASSDRGVGDEVSGELFF. The CDR3 coding sequence is TGTGCCAGCAGCGACAGGGGAGTCGGCGACGAGGTATCCGGGGAGCTGTTTTTT.

V gene TRBV5-1 combines with J gene TRBJ1-3; the D gene is possibly TRBD1 (6 bases). The ends were cut back, 0 bases at V and 3 bases at J, with 13 bases in the middle. Germline V gives CDR1 SGHRS, CDR2 YFSETQ. The CDR3 runs 16 residues. CDR3 in DNA: TGCGCCAGCAGCTTGGAGGGGGGTACGGTTGGAAACACCATATATTTT. It encodes CASSLEGGTVGNTIYF.

The V gene is TRBV6-5, the J gene TRBJ2-5; 11 bases agree with TRBD2. V shed 11 bases, J shed 1 base, and the junction held 9 bases outside the gene matches. This CDR3 spans 15 amino acids. Per the germline V gene, CDR1 is MNHEY and CDR2 is SVGAGI. The CDR3 region is CASRPLAGGQETQYF. CDR3 nucleotide sequence: TGTGCCTCCCGGCCCCTAGCGGGGGGCCAAGAGACCCAGTACTTC.

The chain uses TRBV9 and TRBJ2-1, with D perhaps matching TRBD1 (6 bases). This CDR3 is built from 15 residues. CDR1 and CDR2 from the germline V gene are SGDLS and YYNGEE. The V gene lost 5 bases and the J gene lost 0 bases, with 12 bases spanning the gap. The CDR3 DNA sequence: TGTGCCAGCAGTATAACAGGGAGCTCCTACAATGAGCAGTTCTTC. The encoded protein is CASSITGSSYNEQFF. Variable domain in full (rest from reference TRBV9 and TRBJ2-1): DSGVTQTPKHLITATGQRVTLRCSPRSGDLSVYWYQQSLDQGLQFLIQYYNGEERAKGNILERFSAQQFPDLHSELNLSSLELGDSALYFCASSITGSSYNEQFFGPGTRLTVL.

The J gene is TRBJ1-1, the V gene TRBV4-3; D unresolved. V was pared by 1 base and J by 3 bases, with 12 bases between. The V gene's germline CDR1 is LGHNA and CDR2 YSLEER. This CDR3 contains 15 residues. The CDR3 DNA is TGCGCCAGCAGCCAAGGGGCGCCGAGGGACACTGAAGCTTTCTTT. This codes for CASSQGAPRDTEAFF.

The chain links TRBV7-2 to TRBJ1-3; 7 bases agree with TRBD1. CDR3 size: 13 residues. Germline V gene lookup returns CDR1 SGHTA and CDR2 FQGNSA. After removal of 1 base from V and 11 bases from J, the junction contained 5 bases not matched to a gene. CDR3 protein: CASSLGTGRPIYF. CDR3 sequence (DNA): TGTGCCAGCAGCTTAGGGACAGGCCGTCCCATATATTTT.

In its sample, this clone was seen a few times. This chain connects TRBV28 to TRBJ1-5, with 9 bases matching TRBD1. Germline CDR1 is MDHEN and CDR2 is SYDVKM. J gave up 5 bases and V 6 bases, and 17 bases lay outside the gene matches. This CDR3 spans 18 amino acids. Here the CDR3 reads CASSPGQGLGSTDQPQHF. The CDR3 DNA sequence: TGTGCCAGCAGCCCTGGACAGGGGCTAGGATCGACGGATCAGCCCCAGCATTTT.

The chain links TRBV19 to TRBJ1-2; the match to TRBD1 covers 8 bases. This CDR3 comprises 14 residues. CDR1 LNHDA and CDR2 SQIVND come from the germline V gene (reference sequence). V gave up 5 bases and J gave up 4 bases; unmatched junction bases: 6. CDR3 protein: CASSPTGTGYGYTF. The CDR3 bases are TGTGCCAGTAGTCCTACCGGGACAGGCTATGGCTACACCTTC.

The chain uses TRBV6-2 or TRBV6-3 and TRBJ2-7; no clear D. Trimming removed 5 bases from V and 8 bases from J, with 16 bases in between. CDR3 length equals 13 residues. Germline CDR1 MNHEY, CDR2 SVGEGT. CDR3 sequence: CASSPRVPHQQYF. The CDR3 nucleotides are TGTGCCAGCAGTCCCCGTGTCCCCCATCAGCAGTACTTC.

The chain carries TRBV28 and TRBJ1-5; D not resolved. CDR3 length: 14 residues. The V end lost 7 bases, the J end lost 4 bases, and 14 bases lay between the germline ends. CDR1 is MDHEN, CDR2 SYDVKM, per germline. DNA of the CDR3: TGTGCCAGCAACACTCGGCGTGGAAATCAGCCCCAGCATTTT. Translated, it gives CASNTRRGNQPQHF.

V gene TRBV14 combines with J gene TRBJ2-5, with 9 bases that match TRBD2. This CDR3 spans 15 amino acids. J was trimmed by 4 bases and V by 3 bases; bases with no gene match: 6. Germline V gives CDR1 SGHDN, CDR2 FVKESK. The CDR3 DNA is TGTGCCAGCAGCCAGGTAGCGGGGGCTTTAGAGACCCAGTACTTC. It is translated as CASSQVAGALETQYF.

This chain links TRBV6-6 with TRBJ2-3, with unresolved D. Trimming shortened V by 1 base and J by 0 bases, and 8 bases separated the two germline ends. The CDR3 spans 15 residues. Per the germline V gene, CDR1 is MNHNY and CDR2 is SVGAGI (reference sequence). The CDR3 spells CASSYWDGSTDTQYF. CDR3 in DNA: TGTGCCAGCAGTTACTGGGATGGAAGCACAGATACGCAGTATTTT.

V usage is TRBV18 and J usage is TRBJ2-7, with D unclear. The CDR3 consists of 15 residues. Trimming stripped 2 bases from V and 3 bases from J, with 14 bases between. Germline V gene data show CDR1 as KGHSH and CDR2 as LQKENI. The CDR3 protein is CASSPGQAGNYEQYF. As DNA, the CDR3 is TGTGCCAGCTCACCAGGGCAGGCCGGAAACTACGAGCAGTACTTC.

The chain carries TRBV7-2 and TRBJ2-1; D not resolved. This CDR3 is built from 13 residues. Trimming left V 2 bases short and J 10 bases short, with 12 bases between. The germline CDR1 and CDR2 sequences are SGHTA and FQGNSA. CDR3 in DNA: TGTGCCAGCAGCTTATTAAGCTCCGGGGAGCAGTTCTTC. This sequence encodes CASSLLSSGEQFF.

CDR3 sequence reads: CASSQDVGTNTGELFF. For the CDR3, the DNA is TGTGCCAGCAGCCAAGATGTTGGAACGAACACCGGGGAGCTGTTTTTT. This rearrangement joins TRBV14 to TRBJ2-2; D call uncertain. The CDR3 extends over 16 amino acids. CDR1 and CDR2 from the germline V gene are SGHDN and FVKESK. V was shortened by 0 bases and J by 0 bases, with 8 bases between the two germline ends.

The CDR3 DNA sequence: TGCGCCAGCAGCCTTGGGACGGGGAATCAGCCCCAGCATTTT. Its protein product is CASSLGTGNQPQHF. The chain carries TRBV4-3 and TRBJ1-5; perhaps TRBD1 as D (5 bases). This CDR3 contains 14 residues. Germline V gives CDR1 LGHNA, CDR2 YSLEER. Trimming removed 4 bases at V and 4 bases at J, with 11 bases between.

This sequence joins TRBV9 and TRBJ2-1; 8 bases are a match to TRBD1. CDR1 is SGDLS and CDR2 is YYNGEE in the germline V gene. The CDR3 extends over 14 amino acids. V trimming: 6 bases; J trimming: 5 bases; junction bases outside the gene matches: 7. The CDR3 is CASKGDRPNNEQFF. Here the CDR3 DNA reads TGTGCCAGCAAGGGGGACAGGCCTAACAATGAGCAGTTCTTC.

Written as DNA, the CDR3 is TGTGCCAGCAGCCGGAACGCTCTCTCCTACGAGCAGTACTTC. It encodes CASSRNALSYEQYF. V gene TRBV7-9 combines with J gene TRBJ2-7; unclear D gene. The CDR3 has 14 residues. Germline-derived CDR1 and CDR2 are SEHNR and FQNEAQ (reference sequence). V lost 5 bases and J 0 bases, leaving 11 bases between the germline ends.